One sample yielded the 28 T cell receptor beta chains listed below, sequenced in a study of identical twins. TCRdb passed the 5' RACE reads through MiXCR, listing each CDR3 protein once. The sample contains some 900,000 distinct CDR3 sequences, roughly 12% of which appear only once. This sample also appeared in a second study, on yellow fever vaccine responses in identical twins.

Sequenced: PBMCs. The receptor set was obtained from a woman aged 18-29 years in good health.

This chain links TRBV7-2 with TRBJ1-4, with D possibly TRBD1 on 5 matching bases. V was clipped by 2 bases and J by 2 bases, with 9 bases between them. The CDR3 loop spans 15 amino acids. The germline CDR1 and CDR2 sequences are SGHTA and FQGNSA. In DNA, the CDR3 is TGTGCCAGCAGCTTAACGGCAGGGACTAATGAAAAACTGTTTTTT. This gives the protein CASSLTAGTNEKLFF.

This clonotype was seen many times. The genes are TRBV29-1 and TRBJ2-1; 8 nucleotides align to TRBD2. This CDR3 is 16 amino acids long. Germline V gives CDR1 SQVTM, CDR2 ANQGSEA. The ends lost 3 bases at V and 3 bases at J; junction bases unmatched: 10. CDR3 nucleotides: TGCAGCGTTGACTTGCTCGGACTAGCCGTCTACAATGAGCAGTTCTTC. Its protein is CSVDLLGLAVYNEQFF.

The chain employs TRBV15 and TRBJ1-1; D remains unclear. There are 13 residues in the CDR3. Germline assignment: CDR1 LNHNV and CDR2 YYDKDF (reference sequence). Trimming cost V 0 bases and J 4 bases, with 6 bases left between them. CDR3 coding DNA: TGTGCCACCAGCAGAGAGGTGGGCACTGAAGCTTTCTTT. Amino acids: CATSREVGTEAFF.

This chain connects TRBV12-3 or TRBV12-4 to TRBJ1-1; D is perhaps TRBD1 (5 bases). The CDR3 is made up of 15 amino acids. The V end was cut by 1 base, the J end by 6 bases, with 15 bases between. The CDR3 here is CASSLEAAGRAEAFF. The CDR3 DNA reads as TGTGCCAGCAGTTTAGAGGCGGCAGGGAGGGCTGAAGCTTTCTTT.

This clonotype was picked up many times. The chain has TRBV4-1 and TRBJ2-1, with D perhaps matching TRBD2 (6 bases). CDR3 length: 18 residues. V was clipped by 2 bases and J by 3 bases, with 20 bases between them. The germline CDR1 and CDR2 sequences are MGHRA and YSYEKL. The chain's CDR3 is CASSQWPDPEGIYNEQFF. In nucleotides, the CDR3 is TGCGCCAGCAGCCAATGGCCCGACCCGGAGGGTATCTACAATGAGCAGTTCTTC.

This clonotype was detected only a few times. As DNA, the CDR3 is TGCGCCAGCAGCCCTGGCGTCAGCCAAGAGACCCAGTACTTC. Translated, it gives CASSPGVSQETQYF. This chain uses TRBV5-1 with TRBJ2-5; no clear D. CDR1 is SGHRS, CDR2 YFSETQ, per germline. CDR3 length: 14 residues. V was clipped by 4 bases and J by 1 base, with 11 bases between them.

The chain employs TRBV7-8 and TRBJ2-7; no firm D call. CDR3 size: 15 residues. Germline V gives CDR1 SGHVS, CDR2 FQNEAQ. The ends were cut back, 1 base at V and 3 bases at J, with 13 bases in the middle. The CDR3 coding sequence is TGTGCCAGCAGCTTAGATCCCGGAATAAGCTACGAGCAGTACGTC. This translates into CASSLDPGISYEQYV.

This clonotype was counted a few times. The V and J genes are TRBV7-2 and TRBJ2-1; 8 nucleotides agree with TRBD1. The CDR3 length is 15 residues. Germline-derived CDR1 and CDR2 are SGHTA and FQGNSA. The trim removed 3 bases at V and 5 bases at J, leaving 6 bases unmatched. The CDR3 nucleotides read TGTGCCAGCAGCTTTAGGACAGGGACAGACAATGAGCAGTTCTTC. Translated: CASSFRTGTDNEQFF.

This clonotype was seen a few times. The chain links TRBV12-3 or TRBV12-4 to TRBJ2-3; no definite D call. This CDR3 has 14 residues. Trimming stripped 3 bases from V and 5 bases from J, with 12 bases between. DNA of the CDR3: TGTGCCAGCAGTTTGGCCCGGGCGCTAGATACGCAGTATTTT. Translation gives CASSLARALDTQYF.

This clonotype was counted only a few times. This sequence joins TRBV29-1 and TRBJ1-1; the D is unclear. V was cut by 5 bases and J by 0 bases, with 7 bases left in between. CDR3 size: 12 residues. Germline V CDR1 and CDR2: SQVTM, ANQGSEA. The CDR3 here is CSVKLMNTEAFF. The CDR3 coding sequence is TGCAGCGTTAAGTTGATGAACACTGAAGCTTTCTTT.

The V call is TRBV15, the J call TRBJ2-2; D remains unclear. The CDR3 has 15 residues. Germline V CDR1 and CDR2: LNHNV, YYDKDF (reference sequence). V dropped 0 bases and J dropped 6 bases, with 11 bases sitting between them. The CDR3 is CATSRDKTGAGELFF. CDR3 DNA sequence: TGTGCCACCAGCAGAGACAAAACTGGGGCCGGGGAGCTGTTTTTT.

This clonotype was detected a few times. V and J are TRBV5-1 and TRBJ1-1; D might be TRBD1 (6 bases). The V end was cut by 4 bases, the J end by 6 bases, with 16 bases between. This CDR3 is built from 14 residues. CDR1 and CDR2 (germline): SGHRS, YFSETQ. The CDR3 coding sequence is TGCGCCAGCAGCATCCCGGGGGCGCTTTCTGAAGCTTTCTTT. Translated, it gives CASSIPGALSEAFF.

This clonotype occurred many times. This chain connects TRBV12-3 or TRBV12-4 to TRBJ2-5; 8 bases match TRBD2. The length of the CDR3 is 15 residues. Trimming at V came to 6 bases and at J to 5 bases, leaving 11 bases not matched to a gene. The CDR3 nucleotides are TGTGCCAGCAGCGACGTAGCGGGAAGGGGTGAGACCCAGTACTTC. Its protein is CASSDVAGRGETQYF.

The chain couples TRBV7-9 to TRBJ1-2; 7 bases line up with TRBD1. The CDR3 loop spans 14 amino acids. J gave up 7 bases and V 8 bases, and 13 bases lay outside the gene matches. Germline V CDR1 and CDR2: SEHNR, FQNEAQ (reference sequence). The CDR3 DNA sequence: TGTGCCAGCGTCCGTGGGACAGAAAAAAGTGGCTACACCTTC. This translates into CASVRGTEKSGYTF.

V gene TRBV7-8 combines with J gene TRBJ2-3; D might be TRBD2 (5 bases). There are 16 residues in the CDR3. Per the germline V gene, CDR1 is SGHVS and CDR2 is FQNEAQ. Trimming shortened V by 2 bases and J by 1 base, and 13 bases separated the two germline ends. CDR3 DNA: TGTGCCAGCAGCTTAAGGAGGCTAGCTGGCACAGATACGCAGTATTTT. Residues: CASSLRRLAGTDTQYF.

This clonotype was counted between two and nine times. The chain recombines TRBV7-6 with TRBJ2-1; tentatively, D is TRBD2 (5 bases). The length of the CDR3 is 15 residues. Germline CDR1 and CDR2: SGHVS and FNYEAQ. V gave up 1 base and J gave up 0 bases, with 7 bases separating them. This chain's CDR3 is CASSLVAYSYNEQFF. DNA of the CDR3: TGTGCCAGCAGCTTAGTAGCGTACTCCTACAATGAGCAGTTCTTC.

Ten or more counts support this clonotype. The DNA of the CDR3 is TGTGCCACCGCGCTCCGGGGTCAAGAGACCCAGTACTTC. Its translation: CATALRGQETQYF. The chain employs TRBV10-3 and TRBJ2-5, with D perhaps matching TRBD2 (5 bases). CDR3 length: 13 residues. V was cut by 10 bases and J by 2 bases, with 14 bases left in between. CDR1 ENHRY and CDR2 SYGVKD come from the germline V gene.

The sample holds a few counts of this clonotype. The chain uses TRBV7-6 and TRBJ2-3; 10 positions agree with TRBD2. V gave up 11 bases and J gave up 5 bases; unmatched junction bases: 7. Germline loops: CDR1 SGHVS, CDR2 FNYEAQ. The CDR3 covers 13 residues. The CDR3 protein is CAGSGGELDTQYF. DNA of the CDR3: TGTGCCGGAAGCGGGGGGGAATTAGATACGCAGTATTTT.

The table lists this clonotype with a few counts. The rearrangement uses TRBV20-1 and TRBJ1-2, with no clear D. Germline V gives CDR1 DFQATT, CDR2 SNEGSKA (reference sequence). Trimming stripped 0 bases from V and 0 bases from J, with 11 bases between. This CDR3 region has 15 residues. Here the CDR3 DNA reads TGCAGTGCTAGAGATCAAGAGAATGCTAACTATGGCTACACCTTC. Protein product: CSARDQENANYGYTF.

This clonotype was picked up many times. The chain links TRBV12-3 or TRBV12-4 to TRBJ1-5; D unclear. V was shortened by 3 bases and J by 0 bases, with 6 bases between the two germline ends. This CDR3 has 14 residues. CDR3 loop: CASSFGYSNQPQHF. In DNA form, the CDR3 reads TGTGCCAGCAGTTTTGGGTATAGCAATCAGCCCCAGCATTTT.

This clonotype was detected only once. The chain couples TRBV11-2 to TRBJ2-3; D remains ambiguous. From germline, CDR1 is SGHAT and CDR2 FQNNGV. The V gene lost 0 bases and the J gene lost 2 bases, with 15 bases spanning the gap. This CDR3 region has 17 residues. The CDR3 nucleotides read TGTGCCAGCAGCTTAGATCGCGTAGAAATGATCACAGATACGCAGTATTTT. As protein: CASSLDRVEMITDTQYF.

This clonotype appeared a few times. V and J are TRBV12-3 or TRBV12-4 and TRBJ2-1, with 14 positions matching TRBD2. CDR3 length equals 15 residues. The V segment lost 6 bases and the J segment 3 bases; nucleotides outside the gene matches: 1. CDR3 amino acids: CASRGTSGSYNEQFF. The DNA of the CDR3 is TGTGCCAGCAGGGGGACTAGCGGGAGCTACAATGAGCAGTTCTTC.

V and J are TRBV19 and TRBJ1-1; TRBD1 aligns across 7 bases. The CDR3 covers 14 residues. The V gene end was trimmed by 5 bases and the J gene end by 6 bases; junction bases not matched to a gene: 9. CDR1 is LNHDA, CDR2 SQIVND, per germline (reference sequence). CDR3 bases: TGTGCCAGTAGTCTACAGGGGATTTCTGCTGAAGCTTTCTTT. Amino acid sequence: CASSLQGISAEAFF. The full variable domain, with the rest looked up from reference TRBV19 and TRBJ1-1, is DGGITQSPKYLFRKEGQNVTLSCEQNLNHDAMYWYRQDPGQGLRLIYYSQIVNDFQKGDIAEGYSVSREKKESFPLTVTSAQKNPTAFYLCASSLQGISAEAFFGQGTRLTVV.

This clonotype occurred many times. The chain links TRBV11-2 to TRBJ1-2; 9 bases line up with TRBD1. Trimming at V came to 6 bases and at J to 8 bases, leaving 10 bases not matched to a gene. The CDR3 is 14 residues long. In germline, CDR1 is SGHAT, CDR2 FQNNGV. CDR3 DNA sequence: TGTGCCAGCAGACAAGCCGGGACAGGGAGGGGCTACACCTTC. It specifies CASRQAGTGRGYTF.

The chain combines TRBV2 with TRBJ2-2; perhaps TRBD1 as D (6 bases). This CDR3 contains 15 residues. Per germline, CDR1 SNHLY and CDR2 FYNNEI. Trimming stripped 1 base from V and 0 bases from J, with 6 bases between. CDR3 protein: CASSEGTANTGELFF. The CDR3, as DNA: TGTGCCAGCAGTGAAGGGACAGCGAACACCGGGGAGCTGTTTTTT.

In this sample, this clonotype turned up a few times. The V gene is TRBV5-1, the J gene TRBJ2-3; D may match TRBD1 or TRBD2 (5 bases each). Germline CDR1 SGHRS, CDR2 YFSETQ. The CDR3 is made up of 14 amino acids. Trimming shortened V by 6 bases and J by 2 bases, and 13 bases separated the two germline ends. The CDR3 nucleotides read TGCGCCAGCATGCCGAGGGACCACACAGATACGCAGTATTTT. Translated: CASMPRDHTDTQYF.

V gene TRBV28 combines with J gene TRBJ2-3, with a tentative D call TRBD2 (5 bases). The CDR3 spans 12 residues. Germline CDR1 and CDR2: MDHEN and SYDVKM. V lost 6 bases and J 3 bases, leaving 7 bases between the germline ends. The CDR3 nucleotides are TGTGCCAGCAGGCGGGCAACAGATACGCAGTATTTT. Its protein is CASRRATDTQYF.

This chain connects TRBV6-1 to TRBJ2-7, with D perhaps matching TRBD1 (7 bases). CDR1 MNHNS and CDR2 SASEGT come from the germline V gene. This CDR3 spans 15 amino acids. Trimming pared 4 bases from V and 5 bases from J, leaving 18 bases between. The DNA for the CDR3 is TGTGCCAGCAGTGTAGGTTTGGAGGGGGCGGACGAGCAGTACTTC. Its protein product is CASSVGLEGADEQYF.